This TCR beta chain was profiled in a study of spatial heterogeneity in lung cancer. Overall study context: The average appearance count of each unique TCR and UMI combination in raw reads was more than 9.5. Findings and limits, study-wide: Mutation tallies in tumors tracked expanded intratumoral alpha and beta TCR counts.

On this clonotype itself: Antigen: not known. This beta chain lies outside the target of a library built for alpha chains; its clone size means little.

The CDR3 length is 11 residues. Deletions cut 6 bases from V and 5 bases from J, with 7 bases between. Germline lookup yields CDR1 PRHDT and CDR2 FYEKMQ (reference sequence). Time point: sample taken at primary tumor resection. Unsorted tumor, nontumor lung tissue or cryopreserved PBMC supplied the whole RNA. The presence of a unique molecular identifier marked each TCR cDNA molecule. TCRdb reprocessed the 5' RACE reads with MiXCR, giving one entry per CDR3 protein. The data hold about 10,000 distinct CDR3 sequences, with approximately 53% observed a single time. The sample was lung tumor tissue, taken at surgery. The receptor comes from a female donor with early-stage non-small cell lung cancer. The rearrangement uses TRBV13 and TRBJ2-5; D not resolved. The CDR3 region is CASSFGETQYF. Here the CDR3 DNA reads TGTGCCAGCAGTTTTGGGGAGACCCAGTACTTC.